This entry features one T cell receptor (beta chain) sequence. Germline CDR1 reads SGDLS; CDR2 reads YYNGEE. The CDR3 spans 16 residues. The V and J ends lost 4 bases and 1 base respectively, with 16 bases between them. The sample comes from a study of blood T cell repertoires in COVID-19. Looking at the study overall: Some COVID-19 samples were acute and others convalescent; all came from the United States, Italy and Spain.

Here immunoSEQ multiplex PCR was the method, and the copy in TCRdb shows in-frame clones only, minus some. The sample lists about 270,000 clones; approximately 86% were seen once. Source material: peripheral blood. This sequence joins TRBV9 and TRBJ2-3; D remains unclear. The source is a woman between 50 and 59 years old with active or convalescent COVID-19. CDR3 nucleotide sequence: TGTGCCAGCAGCAAAACCCTGCTAGAACGCACAGATACGCAGTATTTT. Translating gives CASSKTLLERTDTQYF.